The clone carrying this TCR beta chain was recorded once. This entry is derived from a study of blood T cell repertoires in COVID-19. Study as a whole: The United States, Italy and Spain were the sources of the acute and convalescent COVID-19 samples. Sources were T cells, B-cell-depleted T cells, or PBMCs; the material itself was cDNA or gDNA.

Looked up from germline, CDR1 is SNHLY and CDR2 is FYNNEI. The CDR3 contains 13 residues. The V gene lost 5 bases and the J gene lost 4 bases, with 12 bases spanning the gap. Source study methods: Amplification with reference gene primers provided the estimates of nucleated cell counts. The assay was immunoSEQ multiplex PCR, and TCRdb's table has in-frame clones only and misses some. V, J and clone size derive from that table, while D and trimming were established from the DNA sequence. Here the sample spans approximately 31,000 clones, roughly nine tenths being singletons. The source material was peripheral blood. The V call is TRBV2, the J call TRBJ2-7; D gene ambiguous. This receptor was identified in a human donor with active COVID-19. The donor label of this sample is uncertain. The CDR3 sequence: CASSLSQRYEQYF. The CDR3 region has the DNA TGTGCCAGCAGTCTCTCCCAGAGGTACGAGCAGTACTTC.